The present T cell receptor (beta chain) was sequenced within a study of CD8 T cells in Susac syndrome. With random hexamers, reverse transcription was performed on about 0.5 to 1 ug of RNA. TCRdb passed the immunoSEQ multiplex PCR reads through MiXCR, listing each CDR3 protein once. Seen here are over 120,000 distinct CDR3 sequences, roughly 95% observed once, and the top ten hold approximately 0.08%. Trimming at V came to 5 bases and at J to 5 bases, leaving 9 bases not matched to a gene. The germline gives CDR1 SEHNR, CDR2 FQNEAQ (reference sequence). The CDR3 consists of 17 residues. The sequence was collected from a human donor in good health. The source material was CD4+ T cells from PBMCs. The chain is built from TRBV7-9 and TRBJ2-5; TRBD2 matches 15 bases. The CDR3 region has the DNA TGTGCCAGCAGCCTGGGACTAGCGGGAGGAATTATCGAGACCCAGTACTTC. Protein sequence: CASSLGLAGGIIETQYF.